The 7 T cell receptor beta chains in this list originate from one sample, sequenced in a study of radiotherapy plus CTLA-4 blockade in lung cancer (dated by TCRdb to 2016 to 2019). Libraries came from the immunoSEQ multiplex PCR assay. TCRdb retrieved this table from immuneACCESS and kept in-frame rearrangements only. Not all clones are present; in checked studies, unresolved V genes account for under half, and no reason is known for the remainder. For this sample there are about 54,000 clones; approximately 79% appear just once. Under 3.5% of the sample is taken by the ten largest. Source: peripheral blood, taken from a patient treated with radiotherapy plus ipilimumab. The receptors derive from a human donor with non-small cell lung cancer who had a partial response to radiotherapy plus ipilimumab.

This clone was seen only a few times. The chain combines TRBV10-3 with TRBJ1-2; D not certain. Trimming took off 1 base at V and 1 base at J, with 4 bases between the two ends. The CDR3 extends over 13 amino acids. From germline, CDR1 is ENHRY and CDR2 SYGVKD. CDR3 coding DNA: TGTGCCATCAGTGAGTACGGTAACTATGGCTACACCTTC. Protein sequence: CAISEYGNYGYTF.

V gene TRBV11-3 combines with J gene TRBJ2-2; 11 bases agree with TRBD1. The V gene's germline CDR1 is SGHNT and CDR2 YENEEA. The CDR3 has 17 amino acids. Unmatched junction bases numbered 7, after V lost 5 bases and J lost 2 bases. Here the CDR3 reads CASSPPRTGGNTGELFF. The CDR3 DNA reads as TGTGCCAGCAGCCCCCCTCGGACAGGGGGCAACACCGGGGAGCTGTTTTTT.

The chain recombines TRBV11-2 with TRBJ2-5, with TRBD2 identical over 10 bases. CDR3 length equals 15 residues. Germline V CDR1 and CDR2: SGHAT, FQNNGV. Trimming removed 0 bases from V and 11 bases from J; junction bases left unmatched: 9. In DNA form, the CDR3 reads TGTGCCAGCAGCTTAGATGGTAGCGGGGGGAATCGACAGTACTTC. Translating it yields CASSLDGSGGNRQYF.

The chain links TRBV5-6 to TRBJ2-5, with 11 bases that match TRBD1. Trimming took 3 bases from V and 4 from J; bases not matched to a gene: 11. In germline, CDR1 is SGHDT, CDR2 YYEEEE. CDR3 size: 17 residues. The CDR3 sequence: CASSSLPGQGGGETQYF. The DNA of the CDR3 is TGTGCCAGCAGCTCCCTACCGGGACAGGGGGGGGGAGAGACCCAGTACTTC.

This chain uses TRBV7-9 with TRBJ1-1, with 8 bases matching TRBD1. This CDR3 comprises 12 residues. The ends lost 8 bases at V and 2 bases at J; junction bases unmatched: 1. Germline loops: CDR1 SEHNR, CDR2 FQNEAQ (reference sequence). CDR3 residues: CASGTGNTEAFF. Here the CDR3 DNA reads TGTGCCAGCGGGACAGGCAACACTGAAGCTTTCTTT.

The rearrangement links TRBV10-1 to TRBJ2-5; TRBD2 matches 7 bases. This CDR3 is built from 12 residues. CDR1 is WNHNN and CDR2 is SYGVQD in the germline V gene (reference sequence). The V and J ends lost 3 bases and 5 bases, in that order; junction bases with no gene match: 0. CDR3 loop: CASSELAETQYF. The CDR3 bases are TGCGCCAGCAGTGAACTAGCGGAGACCCAGTACTTC.

This clone is a singleton in its sample. J is TRBJ2-5 and V is TRBV4-1; perhaps TRBD1 as D (6 bases). CDR3 length: 15 amino acids. CDR1 is MGHRA, CDR2 YSYEKL, per germline. V was trimmed by 2 bases and J by 5 bases, leaving 15 bases between them. CDR3 DNA sequence: TGCGCCAGCAGCCAATTGGTGGGGGCGCGGGAGACCCAGTACTTC. This encodes CASSQLVGARETQYF.